This T cell receptor beta chain was sequenced for a study of shared clonotypes between healthy human individuals. Study at large: Those who served as donors were two women and a few men between the ages of 18 and 49.

General observations from the study: Sharing of clonotypes among donors was expected to vary with sequencing depth.

About this clone itself: The antigen is unknown.

Here immunoSEQ multiplex PCR was the method, and the copy in TCRdb shows in-frame clones only, minus some. The sample contains around 83,000 clones, about 61% of which appear only once. The sequenced material came from memory CD8+ T cells sorted from blood. Subset specified: CD45RO+ cells pooled with CCR7-negative TemRA cells. This TCR came from a young man in good health.

The CDR3 here is CASSSITGSEQYF. CDR3 in DNA: TGTGCCAGCAGTAGTATCACAGGGAGCGAGCAGTACTTC. This rearrangement joins TRBV6-9 to TRBJ2-5; perhaps TRBD1 as D (6 bases). Gene TRBJ2-7 matches the end of the DNA better, so the J call may be wrong. CDR1 is MNHGY, CDR2 SVAAGI, per germline. This CDR3 is 13 amino acids long.